This T cell receptor (beta chain) was recorded in a study of T cells in Graves' hyperthyroidism and ophthalmopathy. Diagnoses used clinical symptoms, serum thyroxine and TRAb, thyroid ultrasound and orbital computed tomography. Amplified TCR beta CDR3 regions derived from RNA transcripts. First-round RT-PCR of the TCR CDR3 relied on the HTBI primer set. TCRdb fed the multiplex PCR reads into MiXCR, producing one record per CDR3 protein. Of some 500,000 distinct CDR3 sequences detected, roughly an eighth appear once; the ten largest clones hold 15% to 20%. The V end was cut by 4 bases, the J end by 8 bases, with 23 bases between. The CDR3 is 17 amino acids.

This sequence joins TRBV12-3 or TRBV12-4 and TRBJ1-4, with D tentatively TRBD1 (5 bases). The sample consisted of blood. This TCR derives from a woman aged 18-29 years with Graves' hyperthyroidism. The CDR3 is CASSYGPGGASYEKLFF. In nucleotides, the CDR3 is TGTGCCAGCAGTTACGGACCTGGCGGGGCAAGTTACGAAAAACTGTTTTTT.